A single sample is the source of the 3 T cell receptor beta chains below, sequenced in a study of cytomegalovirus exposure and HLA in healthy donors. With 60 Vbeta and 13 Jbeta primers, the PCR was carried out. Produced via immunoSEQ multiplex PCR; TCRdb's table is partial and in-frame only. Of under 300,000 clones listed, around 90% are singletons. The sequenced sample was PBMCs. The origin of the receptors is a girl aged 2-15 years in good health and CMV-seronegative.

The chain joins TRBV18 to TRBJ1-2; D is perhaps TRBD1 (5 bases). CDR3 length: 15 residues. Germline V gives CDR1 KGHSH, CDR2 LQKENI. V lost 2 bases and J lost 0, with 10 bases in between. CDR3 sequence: CASSPDSESNYGYTF. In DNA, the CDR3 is TGTGCCAGCTCACCAGACAGCGAATCTAACTATGGCTACACCTTC.

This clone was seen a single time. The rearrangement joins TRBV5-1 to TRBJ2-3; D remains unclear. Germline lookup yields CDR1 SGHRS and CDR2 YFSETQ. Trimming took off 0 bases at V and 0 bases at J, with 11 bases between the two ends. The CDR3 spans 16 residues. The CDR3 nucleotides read TGCGCCAGCAGCTTGGACGAAGCGCTTAGCACAGATACGCAGTATTTT. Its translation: CASSLDEALSTDTQYF. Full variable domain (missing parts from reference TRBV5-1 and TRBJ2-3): KAGVTQTPRYLIKTRGQQVTLSCSPISGHRSVSWYQQTPGQGLQFLFEYFSETQRNKGNFPGRFSGRQFSNSRSEMNVSTLELGDSALYLCASSLDEALSTDTQYFGPGTRLTVL.

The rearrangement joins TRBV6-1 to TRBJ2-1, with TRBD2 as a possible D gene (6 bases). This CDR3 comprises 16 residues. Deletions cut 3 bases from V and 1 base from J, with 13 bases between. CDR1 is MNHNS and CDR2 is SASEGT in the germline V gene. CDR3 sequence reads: CASSERGGGSYNEQFF. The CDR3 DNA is TGTGCCAGCAGTGAGCGGGGTGGAGGGTCCTACAATGAGCAGTTCTTC.